This T cell receptor (beta chain) was sequenced in a study of T cells after yellow fever vaccination. On the study more broadly: Where fractions had low cell numbers, libraries were prepared from them with the SMART-Seq v4 Ultra Low Input RNA kit.

Of note for this clonotype: Its antigen is currently unknown.

Via MiXCR, TCRdb re-called the 5' RACE reads, giving one row per CDR3 protein. The table lists 250,000 to 300,000 distinct CDR3 sequences, around 8.6% of them singletons. The study's findings and limits: Of the clonotypes, a small share occurred in both CD4 and CD8 compartments. High-abundance clonotypes from the bulk population could contaminate FACS-sorted repertoires. The secondary response was weaker but peaked faster, day 5 versus 15.

The sequenced sample was CD4+ T cells sorted from PBMCs, obtained 5 days after the yellow fever booster vaccination. This receptor was obtained from a man younger than 35 who received the YFV17D yellow fever vaccine.

CDR3: CASSQDPYDNEQFF. The CDR3 coding sequence is TGTGCCAGCAGCCAAGATCCGTACGACAATGAGCAGTTCTTC. The chain links TRBV4-2 to TRBJ2-1; unclear D gene. CDR1 and CDR2 from the germline V gene are LGHNA and YNFKEQ. There are 14 residues in the CDR3. V lost 0 bases and J lost 5, with 8 bases in between.